This entry describes one TCR beta chain. Its antigen is unidentified. The J segment lost 0 bases and the V segment lost 3 bases, leaving 5 bases of the junction unmatched. The CDR3 is made up of 16 amino acids. CDR1 is LGHNA and CDR2 is YNFKEQ in the germline V gene. This sample was taken from a study of Ad26.COV2.S vaccination and SARS-CoV-2 variants. Study overall: Intramuscularly, Ad26.COV2.S was given either once or twice, 56 days apart. Findings of the study overall: Spike-specific TCR breadth was greater after Ad26.COV2.S than placebo. CD8+ and CD4+ T cells specific for spike reportedly responded with substantial breadth after vaccination. Comparable non-spike TCR breadth was observed in vaccine and placebo recipients.

Documented treatment: roughly 20 received Ad26.COV2.S at low or high dose, single or two shots; 5 received placebo; per-sample allocation not given. The samples were gathered on day 63 after the first injection of vaccine or placebo. Measured with immunoSEQ multiplex PCR; TCRdb has only the in-frame clones, and not every one. The sample contains 450,000 to 550,000 clones, about 88% of which appear only once. This receptor was obtained from a person between 18 and 65 years old who received the Ad26.COV2.S COVID-19 vaccine or a placebo. The rearrangement links TRBV4-2 to TRBJ2-1; TRBD1 aligns across 7 bases. The sample here was peripheral blood, taken in a trial of Ad26.COV2.S vaccine versus placebo. DNA of the CDR3: TGTGCCAGCAGCCAGAGTCAGGGGGACTCCTACAATGAGCAGTTCTTC. As protein: CASSQSQGDSYNEQFF.